This TCR beta chain was captured in a study of T cells in narcolepsy. Study observations and caveats: Blood of same and different patients, but not healthy controls, reportedly held recurring autoreactive clonotypes.

Germline-derived CDR1 and CDR2 are SGHAT and FQNNGV. V lost 4 bases, J lost 0 bases, and 16 bases lay in between. This CDR3 spans 17 amino acids. To note about this clone: As yet, its antigen is unknown.

Here immunoSEQ multiplex PCR was the method, and the copy in TCRdb shows in-frame clones only, minus some. The sample yields 28,000 or so clones, around 86% seen once. The chain links TRBV11-2 to TRBJ2-1, with D perhaps matching TRBD1 (5 bases). The clonotype originates from a human donor with narcolepsy. What was sequenced was CD45RA- memory CD4+ T cells from PBMCs. The CDR3 here is CASSSLQTVSSYNEQFF. Written as DNA, the CDR3 is TGTGCCAGCAGCTCCCTCCAGACAGTTAGCTCCTACAATGAGCAGTTCTTC. Full variable domain (remainder filled in from reference TRBV11-2 and TRBJ2-1): EAGVAQSPRYKIIEKRQSVAFWCNPISGHATLYWYQQILGQGPKLLIQFQNNGVVDDSQLPKDRFSAERLKGVDSTLKIQPAKLEDSAVYLCASSSLQTVSSYNEQFFGPGTRLTVL.